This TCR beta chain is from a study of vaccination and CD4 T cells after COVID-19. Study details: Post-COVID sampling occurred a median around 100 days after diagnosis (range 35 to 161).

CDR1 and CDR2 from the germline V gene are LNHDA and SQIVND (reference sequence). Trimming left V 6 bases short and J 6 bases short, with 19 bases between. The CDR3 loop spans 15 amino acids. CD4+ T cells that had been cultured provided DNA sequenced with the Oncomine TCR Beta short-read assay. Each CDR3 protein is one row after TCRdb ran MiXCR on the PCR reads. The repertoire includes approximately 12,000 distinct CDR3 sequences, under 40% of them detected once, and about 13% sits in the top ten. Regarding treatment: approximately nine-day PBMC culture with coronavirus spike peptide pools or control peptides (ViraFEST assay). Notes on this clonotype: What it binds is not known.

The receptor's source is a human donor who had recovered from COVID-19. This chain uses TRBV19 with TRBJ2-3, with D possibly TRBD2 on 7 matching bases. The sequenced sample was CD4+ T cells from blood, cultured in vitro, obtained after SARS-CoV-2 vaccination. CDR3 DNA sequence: TGTGCCAGTAGGAGTAGCGGGTGGGACACGGATACGCAGTATTTT. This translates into CASRSSGWDTDTQYF.